This T cell receptor beta chain was observed in a study of cytomegalovirus exposure and HLA in healthy donors. About the research overall: Unique TCRs from HLA-typed donors, 65 million to 85 million of them, were held in an early data release. Whole-study results and caveats: Presence/absence comparisons presumed near-even sequencing depth among donors. In vitro, a few CMV-associated chains proved specific for CMV antigens.

PCR amplification relied on 60 Vbeta primers (plus 13 Jbeta primers). The assay was immunoSEQ multiplex PCR, and TCRdb's table has in-frame clones only and misses some. This table holds under 150,000 clones, approximately 87% found once. On this clone itself: Antigen: not known.

V was clipped by 4 bases and J by 5 bases; unmatched bases: 5. CDR1 and CDR2 from the germline V gene are LNHDA and SQIVND (reference sequence). This CDR3 is 16 amino acids long. The sample consisted of PBMCs. The rearrangement joins TRBV19 to TRBJ2-5; 15 bases match TRBD2. The sequence came from a man aged 40-49 years in good health and CMV-seronegative. CDR3 nucleotide sequence: TGTGCCAGTAGTAGGGGACTAGCGGGGGGAGGCGAGACCCAGTACTTC. It translates to CASSRGLAGGGETQYF.